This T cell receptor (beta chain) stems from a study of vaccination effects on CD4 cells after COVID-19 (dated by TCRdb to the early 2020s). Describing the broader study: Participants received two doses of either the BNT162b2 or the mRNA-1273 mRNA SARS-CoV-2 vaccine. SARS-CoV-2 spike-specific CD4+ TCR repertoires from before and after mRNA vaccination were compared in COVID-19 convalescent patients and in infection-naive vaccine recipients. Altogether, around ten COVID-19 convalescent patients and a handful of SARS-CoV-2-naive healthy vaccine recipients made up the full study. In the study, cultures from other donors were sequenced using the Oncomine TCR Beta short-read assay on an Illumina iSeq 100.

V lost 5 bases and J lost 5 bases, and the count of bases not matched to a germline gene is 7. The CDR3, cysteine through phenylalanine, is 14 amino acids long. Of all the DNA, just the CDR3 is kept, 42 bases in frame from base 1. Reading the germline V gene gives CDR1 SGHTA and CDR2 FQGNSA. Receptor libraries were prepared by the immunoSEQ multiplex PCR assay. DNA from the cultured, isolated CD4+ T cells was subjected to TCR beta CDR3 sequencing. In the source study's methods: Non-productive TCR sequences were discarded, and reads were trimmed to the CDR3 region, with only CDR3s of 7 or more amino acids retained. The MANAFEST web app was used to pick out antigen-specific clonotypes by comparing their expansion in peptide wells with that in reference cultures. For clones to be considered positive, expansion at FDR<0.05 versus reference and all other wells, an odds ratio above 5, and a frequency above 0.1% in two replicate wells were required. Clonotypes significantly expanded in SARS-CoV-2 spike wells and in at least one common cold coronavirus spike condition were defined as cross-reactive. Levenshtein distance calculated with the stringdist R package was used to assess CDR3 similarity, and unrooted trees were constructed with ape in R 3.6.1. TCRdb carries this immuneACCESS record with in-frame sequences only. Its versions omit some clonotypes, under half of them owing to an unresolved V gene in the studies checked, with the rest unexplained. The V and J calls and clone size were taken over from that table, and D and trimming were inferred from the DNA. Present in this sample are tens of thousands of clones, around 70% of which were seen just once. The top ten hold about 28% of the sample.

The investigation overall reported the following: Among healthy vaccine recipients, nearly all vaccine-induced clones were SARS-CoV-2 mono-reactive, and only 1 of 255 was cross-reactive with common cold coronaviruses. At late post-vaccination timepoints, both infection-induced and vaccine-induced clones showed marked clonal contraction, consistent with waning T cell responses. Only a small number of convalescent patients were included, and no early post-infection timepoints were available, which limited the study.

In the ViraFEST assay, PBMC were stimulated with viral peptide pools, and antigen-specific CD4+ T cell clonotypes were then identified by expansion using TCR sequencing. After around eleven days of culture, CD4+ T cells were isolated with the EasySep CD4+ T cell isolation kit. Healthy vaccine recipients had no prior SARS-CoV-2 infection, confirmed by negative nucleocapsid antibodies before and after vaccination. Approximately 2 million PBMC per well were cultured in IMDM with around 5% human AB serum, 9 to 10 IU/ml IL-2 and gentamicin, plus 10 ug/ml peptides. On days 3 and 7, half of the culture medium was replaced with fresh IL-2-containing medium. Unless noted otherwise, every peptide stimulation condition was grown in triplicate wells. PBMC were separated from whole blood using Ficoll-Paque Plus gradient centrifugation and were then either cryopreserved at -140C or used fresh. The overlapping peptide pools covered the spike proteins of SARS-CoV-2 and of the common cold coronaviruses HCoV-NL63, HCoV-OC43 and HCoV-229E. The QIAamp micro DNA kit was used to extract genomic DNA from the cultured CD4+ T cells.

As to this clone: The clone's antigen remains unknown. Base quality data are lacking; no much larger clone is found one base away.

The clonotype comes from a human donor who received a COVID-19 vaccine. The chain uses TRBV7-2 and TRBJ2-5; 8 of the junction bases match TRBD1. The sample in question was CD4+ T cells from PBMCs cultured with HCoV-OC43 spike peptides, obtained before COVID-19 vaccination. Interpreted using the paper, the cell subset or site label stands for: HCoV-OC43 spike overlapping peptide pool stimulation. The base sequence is TGTGCCAGCAGCGTCACAGGGGGGAAGGAGACCCAGTACTTC. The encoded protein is CASSVTGGKETQYF.